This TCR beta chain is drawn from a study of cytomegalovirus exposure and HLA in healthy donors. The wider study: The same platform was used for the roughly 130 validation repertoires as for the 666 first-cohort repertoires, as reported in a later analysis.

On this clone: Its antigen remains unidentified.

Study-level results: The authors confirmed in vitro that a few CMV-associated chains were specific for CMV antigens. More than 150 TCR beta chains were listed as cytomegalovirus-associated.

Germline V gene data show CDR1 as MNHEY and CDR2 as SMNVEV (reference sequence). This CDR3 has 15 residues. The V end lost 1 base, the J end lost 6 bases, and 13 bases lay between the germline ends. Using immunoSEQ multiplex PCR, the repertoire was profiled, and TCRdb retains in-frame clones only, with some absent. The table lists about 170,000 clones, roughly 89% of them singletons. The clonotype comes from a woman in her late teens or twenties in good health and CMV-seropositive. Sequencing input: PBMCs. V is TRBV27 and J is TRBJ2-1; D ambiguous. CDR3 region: CASSLFTAPGNEQFF. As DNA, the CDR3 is TGTGCCAGCAGTTTATTTACAGCTCCTGGCAATGAGCAGTTCTTC.